The 10 T cell receptor beta chains below all came from one sample that was sequenced in a study of blood T cell repertoires in COVID-19. This table comes from immunoSEQ multiplex PCR, and its TCRdb copy is limited to in-frame clones, with some not included. This table has over 150,000 clones, around 84% appearing once. The sequenced sample was peripheral blood. The receptors come from a middle-aged man with active or convalescent COVID-19.

This chain links TRBV4-2 with TRBJ1-2; D not certain. The CDR3 length is 14 residues. Germline-derived CDR1 and CDR2 are LGHNA and YNFKEQ. V lost 0 bases and J 7 bases, leaving 12 bases between the germline ends. The CDR3 protein is CASSQDVDNFGYTF. CDR3 sequence (DNA): TGTGCCAGCAGCCAAGATGTAGACAATTTTGGCTACACCTTC.

The chain links TRBV7-9 to TRBJ2-1; D is possibly TRBD2 (6 bases). This CDR3 has 13 amino acids. Per germline, CDR1 SEHNR and CDR2 FQNEAQ (reference sequence). V lost 6 bases and J 6 bases, leaving 12 bases between the germline ends. The CDR3 coding sequence is TGTGCCAGCAGTCCGGGACTCGTCAATGAGCAGTTCTTC. It is translated as CASSPGLVNEQFF.

J is TRBJ2-7 and V is TRBV4-2; tentative D call: TRBD1 (6 bases). This CDR3 region has 14 residues. Germline CDR1 reads LGHNA; CDR2 reads YNFKEQ. V was clipped by 2 bases and J by 2 bases, with 10 bases between them. CDR3 in DNA: TGTGCCAGCAGCCAATCGGGACAAACCTACGAGCAGTACTTC. Amino acid sequence: CASSQSGQTYEQYF.

This chain joins TRBV5-1 and TRBJ1-2; D is unresolved. This CDR3 is 13 amino acids long. Between the trimmed V and J ends, which lost 1 base and 5 bases, there was a span of 9 bases. Germline V lookup: CDR1 SGHRS, CDR2 YFSETQ. The CDR3 protein is CASSLQESYGYTF. CDR3 nucleotides: TGCGCCAGCAGCTTGCAAGAGTCTTATGGCTACACCTTC. The variable domain in full, completed from reference TRBV5-1 and TRBJ1-2, reads KAGVTQTPRYLIKTRGQQVTLSCSPISGHRSVSWYQQTPGQGLQFLFEYFSETQRNKGNFPGRFSGRQFSNSRSEMNVSTLELGDSALYLCASSLQESYGYTFGSGTRLTVV.

This rearrangement joins TRBV4-2 to TRBJ1-3; TRBD1 might be the D (6 bases). V lost 3 bases and J lost 2, with 11 bases in between. CDR1 LGHNA and CDR2 YNFKEQ come from the germline V gene. This CDR3 spans 15 amino acids. The DNA of the CDR3 is TGTGCCAGCAGCCAGGATACAGGGACTGGAAACACCATATATTTT. This encodes CASSQDTGTGNTIYF.

The rearrangement joins TRBV29-1 to TRBJ1-1; 9 positions match TRBD1. V lost 0 bases, J lost 7 bases, and 12 bases stayed unmatched. Per the germline V gene, CDR1 is SQVTM and CDR2 is ANQGSEA. The CDR3 consists of 16 residues. The CDR3 sequence: CSVEDPSRQGVNEAFF. In nucleotides, the CDR3 is TGCAGCGTTGAAGATCCTTCCAGACAGGGGGTAAATGAAGCTTTCTTT.

This clone was detected a few times. The rearrangement joins TRBV24-1 to TRBJ1-2; 7 bases map to TRBD1. The V gene end was trimmed by 2 bases and the J gene end by 8 bases; junction bases not matched to a gene: 7. Germline loops: CDR1 KGHDR, CDR2 SFDVKD. The CDR3 is made up of 14 amino acids. The CDR3: CATSDYPGQRGYTF. The DNA for the CDR3 is TGTGCCACCAGTGATTATCCGGGACAGCGCGGCTACACCTTC.

The chain uses TRBV12-5 and TRBJ2-4; tentatively, D is TRBD1 (5 bases). The ends were cut back, 2 bases at V and 3 bases at J, with 11 bases in the middle. This CDR3 contains 15 residues. Germline V gives CDR1 LGHNT, CDR2 FRNRAP. The CDR3 spells CASGLPQGSKNIQYF. CDR3 in DNA: TGTGCTAGTGGTTTGCCCCAGGGCAGCAAAAACATTCAGTACTTC.

This chain uses TRBV25-1 with TRBJ1-1; D might be TRBD1 (6 bases). V lost 2 bases, J lost 2 bases, and 9 bases lay in between. The CDR3 is 14 amino acids. CDR1 MGHDK and CDR2 SYGVNS come from the germline V gene. In DNA form, the CDR3 reads TGTGCCAGCAGTGAAACAGGGTTTAACACTGAAGCTTTCTTT. This translates into CASSETGFNTEAFF.

This clone has only a few counts. The rearrangement joins TRBV19 to TRBJ1-5; D might be TRBD1 (5 bases). The CDR3 is 13 amino acids. In germline, CDR1 is LNHDA, CDR2 SQIVND (reference sequence). Trimming cost V 5 bases and J 4 bases, with 9 bases left between them. CDR3 residues: CASSSQGNQPQHF. In DNA form, the CDR3 reads TGTGCCAGTAGTTCTCAGGGAAATCAGCCCCAGCATTTT.